These 18 T cell receptor beta chains were all obtained from the same sample, sequenced in a study of T cell responses to AZD1222 COVID-19 vaccine. Using immunoSEQ multiplex PCR, the repertoire was profiled, and TCRdb retains in-frame clones only, with some absent. The sample includes 150,000 to 200,000 clones, under 95% seen only once; the top ten take approximately 4.6%. Here the sequenced sample was peripheral blood, taken 28 days after the second AZD1222 dose. All receptors derive from an adult who received the AZD1222 COVID-19 vaccine.

The chain carries TRBV7-2 and TRBJ2-1; 7 nucleotides match TRBD2. The CDR3 contains 15 residues. In germline, CDR1 is SGHTA, CDR2 FQGNSA. Trimming took 1 base from V and 8 from J; bases not matched to a gene: 8. This chain's CDR3 is CASSLVAGEYDEQFF. DNA of the CDR3: TGTGCCAGCAGCTTAGTGGCGGGAGAATACGATGAGCAGTTCTTC.

In DNA, the CDR3 is TGTGCCAGTAGTATCGGGCCGCGTCGGGGCTACACCTTC. Translating gives CASSIGPRRGYTF. This chain joins TRBV19 and TRBJ1-2; unclear D gene. Looked up from germline, CDR1 is LNHDA and CDR2 is SQIVND (reference sequence). CDR3 length equals 13 residues. Deletions cut 3 bases from V and 8 bases from J, with 13 bases between.

The chain links TRBV3-1 (or the pseudogene TRBV3-2) to TRBJ2-7; the match to TRBD1 covers 8 bases. V was clipped by 1 base and J by 2 bases; unmatched bases: 4. Per the germline V gene, CDR1 is LGHDT and CDR2 is YNNKEL (reference sequence). The CDR3 loop spans 15 amino acids. The DNA of the CDR3 is TGTGCCAGCAGCCAAGGGAGACAGGGGACCTACGAGCAGTACTTC. It specifies CASSQGRQGTYEQYF.

J is TRBJ2-1 and V is TRBV7-3, with TRBD2 matching over 9 bases. J gave up 7 bases and V 1 base, and 14 bases lay outside the gene matches. CDR1 is SGHTA and CDR2 is FQGTGA in the germline V gene. The CDR3 has 18 residues. In DNA form, the CDR3 reads TGTGCCAGCAGCTTAAACCCCAACTTAGCGGGAGAGGGGAATGAGCAGTTCTTC. Protein product: CASSLNPNLAGEGNEQFF.

V usage is TRBV27 and J usage is TRBJ1-6; 11 positions match TRBD1. J was trimmed by 10 bases and V by 7 bases; bases with no gene match: 6. CDR3 length equals 14 residues. In germline, CDR1 is MNHEY, CDR2 SMNVEV (reference sequence). The CDR3 DNA follows: TGTGCCAGCACCCGGACAGGGGGCATATCACCCCTCCACTTT. Protein sequence: CASTRTGGISPLHF.

This clone occurred once. The chain joins TRBV15 to TRBJ2-7; D is uncertain. CDR3 length: 15 amino acids. V was pared by 1 base and J by 7 bases, with 17 bases between. Germline CDR1 reads LNHNV; CDR2 reads YYDKDF (reference sequence). The CDR3 region is CATSRGSGESGEQYF. CDR3 nucleotide sequence: TGTGCCACCAGCAGAGGGTCGGGCGAGTCCGGGGAGCAGTACTTC.

The chain couples TRBV11-2 to TRBJ2-1; 7 bases are shared with TRBD1. The germline gives CDR1 SGHAT, CDR2 FQNNGV. The length of the CDR3 is 13 residues. V was pared by 6 bases and J by 5 bases, with 4 bases of the junction left unmatched. The DNA of the CDR3 is TGTGCCAGCAGATCTACAGGGGACAATGAGCAGTTCTTC. Amino acid sequence: CASRSTGDNEQFF.

Notes on this clone: Other DNA sequences of this sample code for an identical CDR3. This chain uses TRBV28 with TRBJ1-2; tentative D call: TRBD1 (6 bases). This CDR3 contains 13 residues. Germline V gene data show CDR1 as MDHEN and CDR2 as SYDVKM. V gave up 6 bases and J gave up 4 bases, with 12 bases separating them. CDR3 in amino acids: CASSSGQLYGYTF. CDR3 in DNA: TGTGCCAGCAGCTCCGGACAGCTCTATGGCTACACCTTC.

The chain uses TRBV6-4 and TRBJ2-1; the match to TRBD2 covers 11 bases. The V gene end was trimmed by 8 bases and the J gene end by 5 bases; junction bases not matched to a gene: 11. The CDR3 covers 16 residues. The V gene's germline CDR1 is MRHNA and CDR2 SNTAGT. CDR3 region: CASFSGRAGDNNEQFF. The CDR3 DNA reads as TGTGCCAGCTTTAGCGGGAGGGCCGGGGATAACAATGAGCAGTTCTTC.

The V call is TRBV11-2, the J call TRBJ1-4; D is perhaps TRBD1 (5 bases). The CDR3 length is 15 residues. V was shortened by 3 bases and J by 8 bases, with 16 bases between the two germline ends. The germline CDR1 and CDR2 sequences are SGHAT and FQNNGV. CDR3 protein: CASSFRQGRREKLFF. Here the CDR3 DNA reads TGTGCCAGCAGCTTTAGGCAGGGCCGGAGAGAAAAACTGTTTTTT.

This clone was counted a single time. V and J are TRBV7-9 and TRBJ1-1, with TRBD1 as a possible D gene (6 bases). Germline values: CDR1 SEHNR, CDR2 FQNEAQ (reference sequence). With 5 bases removed from V and 5 bases from J, the gap between germline ends came to 18 bases. CDR3 size: 15 residues. The CDR3 coding sequence is TGTGCCAGCAGCCCACCCGACGGGGGCAGGACTGAAGCTTTCTTT. It encodes CASSPPDGGRTEAFF.

This clone was picked up one time. The chain recombines TRBV20-1 with TRBJ2-7; D might be TRBD1 (5 bases). The CDR3 extends over 11 amino acids. Trimming shortened V by 7 bases and J by 4 bases, and 11 bases separated the two germline ends. Germline CDR1 reads DFQATT; CDR2 reads SNEGSKA (reference sequence). CDR3 nucleotides: TGCAGTGTCGCGGACACTTACGAGCAGTACTTC. Its protein product is CSVADTYEQYF.

This sequence joins TRBV27 and TRBJ1-1; tentative D call: TRBD1 (6 bases). The V end lost 5 bases, the J end lost 0 bases, and 10 bases lay between the germline ends. Germline CDR1 and CDR2: MNHEY and SMNVEV (reference sequence). This CDR3 is built from 14 residues. The CDR3 loop is CASSPGDMNTEAFF. In nucleotides, the CDR3 is TGTGCCAGCAGTCCCGGGGACATGAACACTGAAGCTTTCTTT.

This rearrangement joins TRBV28 to TRBJ1-2; D call uncertain. Germline V gene lookup returns CDR1 MDHEN and CDR2 SYDVKM. The CDR3 length is 15 residues. The ends were cut back, 1 base at V and 4 bases at J, with 13 bases in the middle. The CDR3 reads CASSLYWRSSYGYTF. The DNA of the CDR3 is TGTGCCAGCAGTTTATATTGGAGGTCCAGCTATGGCTACACCTTC.

V usage is TRBV20-1 and J usage is TRBJ2-1; no firm D call. The CDR3 sequence is 10 residues long. Germline V CDR1 and CDR2: DFQATT, SNEGSKA (reference sequence). The V end lost 7 bases, the J end lost 7 bases, and 8 bases lay between the germline ends. CDR3 region: CSGLENEQFF. CDR3 bases: TGCAGTGGATTAGAAAATGAGCAGTTCTTC.

This sequence joins TRBV27 and TRBJ2-1; a possible D gene is TRBD1 (6 bases). With 6 bases removed from V and 3 bases from J, the gap between germline ends came to 9 bases. There are 13 residues in the CDR3. Germline-derived CDR1 and CDR2 are MNHEY and SMNVEV (reference sequence). The CDR3 region is CASRGQNYNEQFF. The CDR3 DNA reads as TGTGCCAGCAGAGGACAGAACTACAATGAGCAGTTCTTC.

This sequence joins TRBV28 and TRBJ2-7; 9 bases align to TRBD2. Germline CDR1 and CDR2: MDHEN and SYDVKM. This CDR3 has 15 amino acids. Losses at the gene ends were 7 bases for V and 3 bases for J; bases not matched to a gene: 10. Here the CDR3 DNA reads TGTGCCAGCACCTTCTTGGGCGGGGGGGTCTACGAGCAGTACTTC. Its protein is CASTFLGGGVYEQYF.

The chain joins TRBV2 to TRBJ2-1; 11 bases map to TRBD2. J gave up 4 bases and V 7 bases, and 3 bases lay outside the gene matches. CDR3 length: 14 residues. Germline CDR1 SNHLY, CDR2 FYNNEI. CDR3 DNA: TGTGCCAGCAAGTCTAGCGGGGGGTACAATGAGCAGTTCTTC. The encoded protein is CASKSSGGYNEQFF.